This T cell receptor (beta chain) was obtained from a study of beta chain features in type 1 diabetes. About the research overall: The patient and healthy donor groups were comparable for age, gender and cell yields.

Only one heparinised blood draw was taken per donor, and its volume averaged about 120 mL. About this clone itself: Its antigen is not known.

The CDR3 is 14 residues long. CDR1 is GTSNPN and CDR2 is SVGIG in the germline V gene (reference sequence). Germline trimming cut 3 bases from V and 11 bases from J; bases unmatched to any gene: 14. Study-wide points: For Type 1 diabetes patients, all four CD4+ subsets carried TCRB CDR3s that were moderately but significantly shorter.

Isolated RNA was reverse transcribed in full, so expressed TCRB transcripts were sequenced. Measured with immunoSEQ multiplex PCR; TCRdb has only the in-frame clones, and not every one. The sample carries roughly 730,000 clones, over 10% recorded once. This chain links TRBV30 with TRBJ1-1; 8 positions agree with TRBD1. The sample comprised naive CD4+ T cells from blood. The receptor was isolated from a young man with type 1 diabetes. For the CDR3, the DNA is TGTGCCTGGAGGCCGGACAGGGAGGGCCGAGAGGCTTTCTTT. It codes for CAWRPDREGREAFF.